A single sample gave rise to the 22 T cell receptor beta chains below, sequenced in a study of CD8+ T cells in alopecia areata. RNA, once extracted, was reverse transcribed into cDNA for use as the sequencing template. TCRdb's copy holds only in-frame clones and misses some; the assay was immunoSEQ multiplex PCR. Here the sample spans around 97,000 clones, 86% being singletons. Treatment defined: oral pan-JAK inhibitor, 5-10 mg twice daily. Sequenced here: CD8+ T cells sorted from blood, sampled at approximately week 30, from a patient treated with tofacitinib. These receptors were collected from a human donor with alopecia areata.

The CDR3 sequence: CASSQVGGTDTQYF. The CDR3, as DNA: TGCGCCAGCAGCCAAGTTGGGGGCACAGATACGCAGTATTTT. The chain carries TRBV4-1 and TRBJ2-3; D call uncertain. V dropped 1 base and J dropped 1 base, with 6 bases sitting between them. Germline values: CDR1 MGHRA, CDR2 YSYEKL. CDR3 size: 14 residues.

The gene calls are TRBV4-1 and TRBJ1-1, with TRBD1 matching 7 bases. Germline CDR1 reads MGHRA; CDR2 reads YSYEKL. The CDR3 loop spans 15 amino acids. The trim removed 2 bases at V and 3 bases at J, leaving 6 bases unmatched. The CDR3 region is CASSQPRGVDTEAFF. CDR3 in DNA: TGCGCCAGCAGCCAACCCAGGGGGGTCGACACTGAAGCTTTCTTT.

J is TRBJ1-2 and V is TRBV2; 9 nucleotides match TRBD1. J was trimmed by 3 bases and V by 4 bases; bases with no gene match: 3. This CDR3 has 14 amino acids. Germline V CDR1 and CDR2: SNHLY, FYNNEI. CDR3 nucleotides: TGTGCCAGCAGTGTAACAGGGGGCGACTATGGCTACACCTTC. Translation gives CASSVTGGDYGYTF. The full variable domain, in which reference TRBV2 and TRBJ1-2 provide the parts outside the CDR3, is EPEVTQTPSHQVTQMGQEVILRCVPISNHLYFYWYRQILGQKVEFLVSFYNNEISEKSEIFDDQFSVERPDGSNFTLKIRSTKLEDSAMYFCASSVTGGDYGYTFGSGTRLTVV.

The V gene is TRBV4-2, the J gene TRBJ2-3; D is perhaps TRBD2 (5 bases). There are 15 residues in the CDR3. V was pared by 0 bases and J by 0 bases, with 7 bases between. Per the germline V gene, CDR1 is LGHNA and CDR2 is YNFKEQ. CDR3 region: CASSQEQRSTDTQYF. CDR3 in DNA: TGTGCCAGCAGCCAAGAGCAGCGGAGCACAGATACGCAGTATTTT.

The chain recombines TRBV7-8 with TRBJ2-3; TRBD2 matches 8 bases. CDR1 SGHVS and CDR2 FQNEAQ come from the germline V gene. With 6 bases clipped from V and 6 bases from J, the junction kept 8 bases outside the gene matches. The length of the CDR3 is 14 residues. CDR3 sequence: CASSSGTTPDTQYF. The CDR3 bases are TGTGCCAGCAGTAGCGGGACTACCCCCGATACGCAGTATTTT. Full variable domain (missing parts from reference TRBV7-8 and TRBJ2-3): GAGVSQSPRYKVAKRGQDVALRCDPISGHVSLFWYQQALGQGPEFLTYFQNEAQLDKSGLPSDRFFAERPEGSVSTLKIQRTQQEDSAVYLCASSSGTTPDTQYFGPGTRLTVL.

V is TRBV30 and J is TRBJ1-2; TRBD1 might be the D (5 bases). This CDR3 has 13 amino acids. Germline CDR1 and CDR2: GTSNPN and SVGIG (reference sequence). Trimming cost V 0 bases and J 4 bases, with 9 bases left between them. In DNA form, the CDR3 reads TGTGCCTGGAGTGTACGGGGGAGCTATGGCTACACCTTC. Translated: CAWSVRGSYGYTF.

The V call is TRBV29-1, the J call TRBJ2-1, with D possibly TRBD1 on 6 matching bases. The ends were cut back, 7 bases at V and 3 bases at J, with 7 bases in the middle. The CDR3 runs to 11 residues. CDR1 SQVTM and CDR2 ANQGSEA come from the germline V gene. CDR3 amino acids: CSADSYNEQFF. The DNA for the CDR3 is TGCAGCGCGGACAGCTACAATGAGCAGTTCTTC.

The rearrangement uses TRBV29-1 and TRBJ2-5; 9 bases align to TRBD1. V was clipped by 1 base and J by 13 bases; unmatched bases: 7. The CDR3 has 12 amino acids. Germline loops: CDR1 SQVTM, CDR2 ANQGSEA. This CDR3 reads CSVEGGDRVRYF. As DNA, the CDR3 is TGCAGCGTTGAAGGTGGGGACAGGGTGAGGTACTTC.

The chain links TRBV15 to TRBJ2-1; 8 bases align to TRBD1. V was pared by 5 bases and J by 3 bases, with 6 bases of the junction left unmatched. CDR3 length: 15 residues. CDR1 and CDR2 from the germline V gene are LNHNV and YYDKDF (reference sequence). The CDR3 region has the DNA TGTGCCACCAGCGCGACCGGACAGGGCTACAATGAGCAGTTCTTC. Protein sequence: CATSATGQGYNEQFF. Using reference TRBV15 and TRBJ2-1 for the parts outside the CDR3, the full variable domain is DAMVIQNPRYQVTQFGKPVTLSCSQTLNHNVMYWYQQKSSQAPKLLFHYYDKDFNNEADTPDNFQSRRPNTSFCFLDIRSPGLGDTAMYLCATSATGQGYNEQFFGPGTRLTVL.

The CDR3 DNA is TGTGCCAGTAGTATGTGGCAGGGCAATGAGCAGTTCTTC. Its protein product is CASSMWQGNEQFF. The V and J genes are TRBV19 and TRBJ2-1; maybe TRBD1 (5 bases). This CDR3 is built from 13 residues. The ends were cut back, 3 bases at V and 6 bases at J, with 9 bases in the middle. In germline, CDR1 is LNHDA, CDR2 SQIVND (reference sequence).

This clone is a singleton in its sample. The rearrangement uses TRBV6-5 and TRBJ1-1; D is possibly TRBD1 (6 bases). The germline V gene has CDR1 MNHEY and CDR2 SVGAGI. Between the trimmed V and J ends, which lost 1 base and 3 bases, there was a span of 9 bases. CDR3 size: 14 residues. CDR3 sequence: CASSYWDTDTEAFF. In DNA, the CDR3 is TGTGCCAGCAGTTACTGGGACACCGACACTGAAGCTTTCTTT.

The chain recombines TRBV6-6 with TRBJ2-7; TRBD2 agrees at 11 bases. The CDR3 is made up of 15 amino acids. Germline CDR1 and CDR2: MNHNY and SVGAGI (reference sequence). V trimming: 7 bases; J trimming: 1 base; junction bases outside the gene matches: 6. The CDR3 DNA is TGTGCCAGCATTTTAGCGGGAGGGCCGTCCTACGAGCAGTACTTC. Its translation is CASILAGGPSYEQYF.

The chain has TRBV25-1 and TRBJ2-7, with D unresolved. The CDR3 runs 17 residues. CDR1 and CDR2 (germline): MGHDK, SYGVNS. Deletions cut 5 bases from V and 0 bases from J, with 20 bases between. DNA of the CDR3: TGTGCCAGCAGTAACACCCCTAGTACAACCTTCTCCTACGAGCAGTACTTC. Amino acids: CASSNTPSTTFSYEQYF.

This chain connects TRBV6-1 to TRBJ2-7; 7 nucleotides match TRBD1. This CDR3 comprises 14 residues. The junction had 6 bases not matched to a gene; V was cut back by 3 bases and J by 4 bases. Germline CDR1 reads MNHNS; CDR2 reads SASEGT. CDR3 in DNA: TGTGCCAGCAGTGATCACGACAGGGATTACGAGCAGTACTTC. Residues: CASSDHDRDYEQYF.

V and J are TRBV28 and TRBJ2-3; 14 nucleotides line up with TRBD2. V shed 4 bases, J shed 3 bases, and the junction held 12 bases outside the gene matches. CDR1 and CDR2 from the germline V gene are MDHEN and SYDVKM. The CDR3 contains 19 residues. The CDR3 DNA follows: TGTGCCAGCAGTTCGCCACTTACCGGGACTAGCGGGAGTACAGATACGCAGTATTTT. It codes for CASSSPLTGTSGSTDTQYF. Based on the CDR3 plus reference TRBV28 and TRBJ2-3, the full variable domain is DVKVTQSSRYLVKRTGEKVFLECVQDMDHENMFWYRQDPGLGLRLIYFSYDVKMKEKGDIPEGYSVSREKKERFSLILESASTNQTSMYLCASSSPLTGTSGSTDTQYFGPGTRLTVL.

This chain links TRBV7-9 with TRBJ2-1; 10 bases are shared with TRBD2. This CDR3 is 18 amino acids long. Germline CDR1 reads SEHNR; CDR2 reads FQNEAQ (reference sequence). Unmatched junction bases numbered 12, after V lost 5 bases and J lost 2 bases. CDR3 nucleotides: TGTGCCAGCAGCCTGACCCTCCTAGCGGGGGTAGCCTACAATGAGCAGTTCTTC. Amino acid sequence: CASSLTLLAGVAYNEQFF. The complete variable domain, with remaining parts taken from reference TRBV7-9 and TRBJ2-1, reads DTGVSQNPRHKITKRGQNVTFRCDPISEHNRLYWYRQTLGQGPEFLTYFQNEAQLEKSRLLSDRFSAERPKGSFSTLEIQRTEQGDSAMYLCASSLTLLAGVAYNEQFFGPGTRLTVL.

This rearrangement joins TRBV5-8 to TRBJ1-5; TRBD1 agrees at 8 bases. V shed 4 bases and J 2 bases; nucleotides not matched to a gene: 5. The CDR3 has 15 amino acids. Germline CDR1 and CDR2: SGHTS and YDEGEE. The CDR3 region has the DNA TGTGCCAGCAGCCTGGGACAGGCCGGCAATCAGCCCCAGCATTTT. This sequence encodes CASSLGQAGNQPQHF.

J is TRBJ2-7 and V is TRBV6-5; tentative D call: TRBD1 (6 bases). Trimming stripped 0 bases from V and 7 bases from J, with 13 bases between. The CDR3 sequence is 14 residues long. Germline values: CDR1 MNHEY, CDR2 SVGAGI. The CDR3 loop reads CASSYSEGDGEQYF. Here the CDR3 DNA reads TGTGCCAGCAGTTACTCTGAGGGGGATGGGGAGCAGTACTTC.

CDR3 residues: CARGQTRGPPYEQYF. CDR3 nucleotide sequence: TGTGCCAGAGGACAGACCAGGGGACCCCCCTACGAGCAGTACTTC. This chain uses TRBV2 with TRBJ2-7; TRBD1 is a possible D gene (6 bases). This CDR3 has 15 residues. Per germline, CDR1 SNHLY and CDR2 FYNNEI. Trimming stripped 9 bases from V and 2 bases from J, with 20 bases between.

The rearrangement uses TRBV2 and TRBJ2-5; D could derive from TRBD1 or TRBD2 (5 bases each). The CDR3 covers 15 residues. Germline V CDR1 and CDR2: SNHLY, FYNNEI. Trimming stripped 5 bases from V and 2 bases from J, with 15 bases between. This CDR3 reads CASSLPGPPQETQYF. The CDR3 DNA is TGTGCCAGCAGTCTCCCGGGACCGCCTCAAGAGACCCAGTACTTC.

The J gene is TRBJ2-1, the V gene TRBV19, with 8 bases identical to TRBD2. The J segment lost 7 bases and the V segment lost 8 bases, leaving 10 bases of the junction unmatched. The CDR3 is 14 residues long. CDR1 LNHDA and CDR2 SQIVND come from the germline V gene (reference sequence). CDR3 nucleotide sequence: TGTGCCAGTGGCTTGACTAGCGATACTAATGAGCAGTTCTTC. It specifies CASGLTSDTNEQFF.

J is TRBJ2-3 and V is TRBV15; TRBD2 agrees at 12 bases. The CDR3 contains 17 residues. The J segment lost 0 bases and the V segment lost 7 bases, leaving 8 bases of the junction unmatched. Germline CDR1 and CDR2: LNHNV and YYDKDF (reference sequence). CDR3 amino acids: CATKGLAGWISTDTQYF. The CDR3 DNA sequence: TGTGCCACCAAAGGACTAGCGGGGTGGATTAGCACAGATACGCAGTATTTT.